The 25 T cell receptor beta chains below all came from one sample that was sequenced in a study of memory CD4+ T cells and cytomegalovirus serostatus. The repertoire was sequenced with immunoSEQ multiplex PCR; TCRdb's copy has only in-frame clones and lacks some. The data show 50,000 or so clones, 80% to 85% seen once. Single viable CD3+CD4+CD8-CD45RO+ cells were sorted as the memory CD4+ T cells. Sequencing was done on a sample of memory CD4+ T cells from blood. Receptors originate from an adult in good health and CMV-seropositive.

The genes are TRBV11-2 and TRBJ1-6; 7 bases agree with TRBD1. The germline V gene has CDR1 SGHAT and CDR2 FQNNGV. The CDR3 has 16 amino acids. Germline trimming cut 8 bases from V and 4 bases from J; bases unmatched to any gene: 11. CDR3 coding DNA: TGTGCCAGCCGCCCCCTGACAGGGAAGTATAATTCACCCCTCCACTTT. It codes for CASRPLTGKYNSPLHF.

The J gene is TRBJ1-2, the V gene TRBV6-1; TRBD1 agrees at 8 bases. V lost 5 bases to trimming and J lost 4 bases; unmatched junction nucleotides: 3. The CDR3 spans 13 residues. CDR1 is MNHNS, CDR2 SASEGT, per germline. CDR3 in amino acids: CASSSGQGYGYTF. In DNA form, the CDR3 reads TGTGCCAGCAGTTCCGGACAGGGCTATGGCTACACCTTC.

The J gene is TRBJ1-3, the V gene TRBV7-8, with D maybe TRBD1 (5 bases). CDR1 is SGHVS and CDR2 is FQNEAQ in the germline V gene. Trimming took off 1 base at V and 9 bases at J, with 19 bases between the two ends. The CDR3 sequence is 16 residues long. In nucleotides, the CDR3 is TGTGCCAGCAGCTTAGTGTCCGGGACCCTAGGGGCCACCATATATTTT. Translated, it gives CASSLVSGTLGATIYF.

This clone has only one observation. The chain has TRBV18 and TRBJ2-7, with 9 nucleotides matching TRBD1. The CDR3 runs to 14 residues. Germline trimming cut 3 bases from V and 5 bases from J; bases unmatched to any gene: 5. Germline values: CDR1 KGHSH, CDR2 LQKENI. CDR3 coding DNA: TGTGCCAGCTCACCGGGACAGGGTTTTAACGAGCAGTACTTC. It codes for CASSPGQGFNEQYF.

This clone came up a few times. The CDR3 is CASRDDYNQPQHF. In DNA, the CDR3 is TGTGCCAGCAGGGACGACTACAATCAGCCCCAGCATTTT. This chain connects TRBV2 to TRBJ1-5; no clear D gene. V lost 6 bases and J 3 bases, leaving 9 bases between the germline ends. The germline V gene has CDR1 SNHLY and CDR2 FYNNEI. CDR3 length: 13 amino acids.

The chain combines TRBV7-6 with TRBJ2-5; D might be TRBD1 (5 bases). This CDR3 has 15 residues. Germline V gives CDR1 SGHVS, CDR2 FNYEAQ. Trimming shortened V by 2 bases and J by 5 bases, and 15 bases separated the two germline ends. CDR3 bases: TGTGCCAGCAGCTTAAGTGGGGCTTCCCCTGAGACCCAGTACTTC. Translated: CASSLSGASPETQYF.

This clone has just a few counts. The CDR3 nucleotides read TGTGCCAGTCTACTGACAGGGGGTAGCTCCTACGAGCAGTACTTC. Protein product: CASLLTGGSSYEQYF. The gene calls are TRBV28 and TRBJ2-7, with 9 bases lining up with TRBD1. CDR1 and CDR2 (germline): MDHEN, SYDVKM. With 9 bases clipped from V and 0 bases from J, the junction kept 9 bases outside the gene matches. The CDR3 sequence is 15 residues long.

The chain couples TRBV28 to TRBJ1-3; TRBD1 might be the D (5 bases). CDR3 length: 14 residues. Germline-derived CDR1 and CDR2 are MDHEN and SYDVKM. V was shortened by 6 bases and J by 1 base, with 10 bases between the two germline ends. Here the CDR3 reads CASRKRGSGNTIYF. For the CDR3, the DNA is TGTGCCAGCAGGAAGAGGGGTTCTGGAAACACCATATATTTT.

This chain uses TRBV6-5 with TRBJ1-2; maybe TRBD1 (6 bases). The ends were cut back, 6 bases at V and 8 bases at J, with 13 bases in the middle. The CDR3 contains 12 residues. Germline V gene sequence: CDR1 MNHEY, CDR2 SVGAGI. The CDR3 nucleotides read TGTGCCAGCAGATATAACAGGGACGGCTACACCTTC. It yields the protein CASRYNRDGYTF.

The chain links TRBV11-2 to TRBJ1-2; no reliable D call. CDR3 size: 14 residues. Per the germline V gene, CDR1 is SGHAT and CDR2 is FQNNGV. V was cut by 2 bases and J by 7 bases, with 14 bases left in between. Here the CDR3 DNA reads TGTGCCAGCAGCTTAAGTTTAGGGAAGGTTGGCTACACCTTC. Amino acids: CASSLSLGKVGYTF.

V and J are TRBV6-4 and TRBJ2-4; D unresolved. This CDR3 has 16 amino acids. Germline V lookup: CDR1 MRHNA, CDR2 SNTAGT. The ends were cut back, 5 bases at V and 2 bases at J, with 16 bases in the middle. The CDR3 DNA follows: TGTGCCAGCAGTCCACGGGCTACCTTGACCAAAAACATTCAGTACTTC. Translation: CASSPRATLTKNIQYF.

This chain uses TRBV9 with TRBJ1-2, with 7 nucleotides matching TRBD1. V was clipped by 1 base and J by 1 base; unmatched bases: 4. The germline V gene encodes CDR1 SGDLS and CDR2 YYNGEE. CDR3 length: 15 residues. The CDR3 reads CASSVRDSINYGYTF. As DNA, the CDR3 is TGTGCCAGCAGCGTACGGGACAGCATTAACTATGGCTACACCTTC.

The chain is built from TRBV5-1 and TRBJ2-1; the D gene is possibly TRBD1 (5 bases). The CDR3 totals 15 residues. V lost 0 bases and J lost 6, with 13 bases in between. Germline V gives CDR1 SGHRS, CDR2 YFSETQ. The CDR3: CASSLDGQGINEQFF. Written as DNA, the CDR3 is TGCGCCAGCAGCTTGGACGGACAAGGGATCAATGAGCAGTTCTTC.

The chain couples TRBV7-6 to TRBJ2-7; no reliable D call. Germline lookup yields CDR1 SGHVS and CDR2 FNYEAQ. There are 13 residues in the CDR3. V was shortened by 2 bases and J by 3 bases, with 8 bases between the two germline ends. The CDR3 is CASSLTLNYEQYF. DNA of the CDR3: TGTGCCAGCAGCTTAACACTGAACTACGAGCAGTACTTC.

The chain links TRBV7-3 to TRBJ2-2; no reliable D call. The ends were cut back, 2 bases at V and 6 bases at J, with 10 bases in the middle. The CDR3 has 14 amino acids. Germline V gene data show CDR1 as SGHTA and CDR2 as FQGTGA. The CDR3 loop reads CASSLGPSAGELFF. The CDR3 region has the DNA TGTGCCAGCAGCTTAGGACCCTCGGCCGGGGAGCTGTTTTTT. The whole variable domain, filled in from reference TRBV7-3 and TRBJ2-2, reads GAGVSQTPSNKVTEKGKYVELRCDPISGHTALYWYRQSLGQGPEFLIYFQGTGAADDSGLPNDRFFAVRPEGSVSTLKIQRTERGDSAVYLCASSLGPSAGELFFGEGSRLTVL.

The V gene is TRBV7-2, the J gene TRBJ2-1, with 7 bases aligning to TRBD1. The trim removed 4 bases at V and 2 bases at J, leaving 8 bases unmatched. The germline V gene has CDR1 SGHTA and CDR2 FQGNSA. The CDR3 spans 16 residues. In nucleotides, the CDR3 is TGTGCCAGCAGCTGGGGTGGACAGGCCACCTACAATGAGCAGTTCTTC. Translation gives CASSWGGQATYNEQFF.

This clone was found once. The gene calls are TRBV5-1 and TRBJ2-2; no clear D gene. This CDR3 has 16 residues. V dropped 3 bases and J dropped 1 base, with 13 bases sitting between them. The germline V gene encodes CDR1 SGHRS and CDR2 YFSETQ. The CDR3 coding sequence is TGCGCCAGCAGCTCGGACCCTATAGAGAACACCGGGGAGCTGTTTTTT. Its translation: CASSSDPIENTGELFF.

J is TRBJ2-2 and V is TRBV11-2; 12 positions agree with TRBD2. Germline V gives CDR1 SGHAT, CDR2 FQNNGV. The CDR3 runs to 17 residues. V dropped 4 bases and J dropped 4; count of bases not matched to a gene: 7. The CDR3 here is CASSSQLAGGSTGELFF. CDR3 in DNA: TGTGCCAGCAGCTCTCAACTAGCGGGGGGCTCCACCGGGGAGCTGTTTTTT.

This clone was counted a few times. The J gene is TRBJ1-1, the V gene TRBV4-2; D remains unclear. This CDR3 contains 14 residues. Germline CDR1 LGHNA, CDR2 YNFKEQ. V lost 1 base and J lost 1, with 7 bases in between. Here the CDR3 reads CASSQVGRNTEAFF. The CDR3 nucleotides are TGTGCCAGCAGCCAAGTCGGCCGGAACACTGAAGCTTTCTTT.

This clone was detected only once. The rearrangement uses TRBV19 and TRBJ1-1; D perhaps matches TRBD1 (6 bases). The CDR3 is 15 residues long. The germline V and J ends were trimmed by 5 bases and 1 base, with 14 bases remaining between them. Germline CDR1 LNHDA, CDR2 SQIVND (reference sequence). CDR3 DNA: TGTGCCAGTAGTGCCCAGGGGAGTAGGAACACTGAAGCTTTCTTT. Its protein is CASSAQGSRNTEAFF.

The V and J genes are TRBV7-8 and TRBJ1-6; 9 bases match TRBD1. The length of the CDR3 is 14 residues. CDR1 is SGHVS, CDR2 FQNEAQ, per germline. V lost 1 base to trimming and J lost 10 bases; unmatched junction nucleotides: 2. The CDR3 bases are TGTGCCAGCAGCTTAGAGGGACAGGGCTCACCCCTCCACTTT. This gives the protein CASSLEGQGSPLHF.

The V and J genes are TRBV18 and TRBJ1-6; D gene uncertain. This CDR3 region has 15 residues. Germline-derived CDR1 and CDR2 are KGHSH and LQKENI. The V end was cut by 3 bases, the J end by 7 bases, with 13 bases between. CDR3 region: CASSPGSVGNSPLHF. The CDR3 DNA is TGTGCCAGCTCACCGGGTTCGGTCGGCAATTCACCCCTCCACTTT. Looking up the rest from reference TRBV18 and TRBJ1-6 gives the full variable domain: NAGVMQNPRHLVRRRGQEARLRCSPMKGHSHVYWYRQLPEEGLKFMVYLQKENIIDESGMPKERFSAEFPKEGPSILRIQQVVRGDSAAYFCASSPGSVGNSPLHFGNGTRLTVT.

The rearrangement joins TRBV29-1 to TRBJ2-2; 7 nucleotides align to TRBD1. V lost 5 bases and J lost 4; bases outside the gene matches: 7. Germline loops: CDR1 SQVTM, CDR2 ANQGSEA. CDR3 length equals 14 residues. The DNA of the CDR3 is TGCAGCGTTATGGACAGGTCCACCACCGGGGAGCTGTTTTTT. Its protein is CSVMDRSTTGELFF.

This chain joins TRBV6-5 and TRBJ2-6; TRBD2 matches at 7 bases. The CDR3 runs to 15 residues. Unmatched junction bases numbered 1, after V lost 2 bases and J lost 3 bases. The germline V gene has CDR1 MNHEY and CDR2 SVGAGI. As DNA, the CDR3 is TGTGCCAGCAGTTACGCGGGAGATGGGGCCAACGTCCTGACTTTC. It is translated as CASSYAGDGANVLTF.

The CDR3 is CASSLRENPSYEQYF. In nucleotides, the CDR3 is TGCGCCAGCAGCTTGAGAGAAAATCCCTCCTACGAGCAGTACTTC. This chain links TRBV5-1 with TRBJ2-7; D ambiguous. Trimming cost V 1 base and J 0 bases, with 11 bases left between them. This CDR3 is built from 15 residues. Germline V gives CDR1 SGHRS, CDR2 YFSETQ. Using reference TRBV5-1 and TRBJ2-7 for the parts outside the CDR3, the full variable domain is KAGVTQTPRYLIKTRGQQVTLSCSPISGHRSVSWYQQTPGQGLQFLFEYFSETQRNKGNFPGRFSGRQFSNSRSEMNVSTLELGDSALYLCASSLRENPSYEQYFGPGTRLTVT.